The T cell receptor (beta chain) described here comes from a study of cytomegalovirus exposure and HLA in healthy donors (dated by TCRdb to 2015 to 2018). Regarding the study in general: According to an earlier analysis of a few hundred of the donors, about 170 million T cells yielded roughly 110 million unique TCR beta sequences and about 300 Gb of sequence data. An early release that covered about 600 HLA-typed donors contained approximately 300 gigabases of sequencing data and 75 million to 100 million unique TCR sequences. Among the approximately 400 genotyped donors, around 81% belonged to the genetic ancestry cluster associated with self-reported Caucasian donors. The study aimed to test whether signatures of past pathogen exposure could be identified by cataloging public T cell receptors. The T cell repertoires of 666 subjects were profiled by immunosequencing and related to cytomegalovirus serostatus. Along with the roughly 670-subject first cohort, a separate validation cohort of approximately 110 different subjects was used. To predict cytomegalovirus infection status, the study combined high-throughput TCR immunosequencing, statistical association of individual TCRs with disease status, and machine learning. A later analysis re-analyzed previously published TCR beta repertoires from hundreds of donors and added high-resolution HLA genotyping to study TCR occurrence patterns. In the later analysis, no new phenotypic data were used to find candidate immune exposures; instead, reliance was placed on TCR beta sequences and their occurrence across donors. To decide whether each TCR beta V gene segment behaved as functional or pseudogenic, an earlier analysis of some 600 of the donors relied on high-throughput TCR beta sequencing. Donor age, sex, ethnicity and CMV serostatus were collected together with the repertoire data. A later genetic analysis took genome-wide SNP genotypes for about 55% of the roughly 670 donors and used that subset as a discovery cohort. All discovery cohort repertoires had been generated using a single sequencing platform. HLA typing covered class I and class II loci at four-digit resolution. The number of donors typed differed by locus, with roughly 629-640 for A, B, C, DRB1 and DQB1, approximately 500 for DQA1, 606 for DPA1, and about 450 for DPB1. Roughly five DR-DQ haplotypes were handled as single units for association and clustering because linkage in the cohort was strong. On average, roughly 200,000 unique TCR beta nucleotide sequences were sequenced per donor among more than 350 genotyped donors of the cohort, with about 17% of those sequences being non-productive. Results the study describes overall, beyond this receptor: The classifier was reported to diagnose cytomegalovirus status with high specificity and sensitivity in both the original cohort and the validation cohort. Linkage disequilibrium might explain the correlated functional status among segregating V segments, but an unknown experimental factor could not be excluded. The cohort was sequenced for TCR beta chains only, and without alpha or paired-chain data the features that could be detected were limited. A later analysis reported that several top co-occurrence clusters appeared linked to parvovirus B19, influenza, CMV and Epstein-Barr virus. Because counts were too low, roughly 17 rarely observed V segments, including chromosome 9 orphons, were left out of the earlier analysis of 500 to 650 of the donors. The only immune exposure information available for the cohort was CMV serostatus. An earlier analysis of some 560 of the donors showed that most TCR beta V segments appeared in productive rearrangements either about 90% or about 30% of the time, which broadly matched IMGT annotations. In a later genetic analysis, fewer N-insertions in productive TCRs were reported among donors in an Asian-associated ancestry cluster than the approximately 630-donor mean. The study listed 170 or so TCR beta chains as associated with cytomegalovirus. V-gene and J-gene trimming of TCR beta chains was associated with a missense DCLRE1C variant in a later genetic analysis, and the association was replicated in an independent cohort. Some IMGT-functional V segments, including TRBV6-2 and TRBV6-3, could not be distinguished by the 87-base-pair reads and were therefore excluded. The authors suggested that the approach could potentially be extended to other disease states and immunological phenotypes. In a later analysis, TCR association rates were found to vary across HLA loci, with the most associated TCRs seen for DRB1 alleles and the fewest for HLA-C alleles. A cluster of highly shared sequence variants was judged likely to represent a technical artifact of the sequencing pipeline. Because HLA typing was unavailable for some donors at each locus, only the typed subset was used in association tests. In vitro tests confirmed that three of the cytomegalovirus-associated TCR beta chains recognize cytomegalovirus antigens. A further reported finding was that TCR beta sequences accurately predicted the HLA-A and HLA-B alleles for most subjects in the first cohort. Presence/absence analyses assumed roughly uniform sequencing depth across donors, an assumption that may not hold. Most TCR sequences were observed very rarely across donors, whereas some public TCRs were present in many individuals. In a later analysis, most CMV-associated TCR beta chains were found to appear HLA-restricted, with HLA associations seemingly driven largely by CMV exposure. Strong co-occurrence of HLA alleles, especially DR and DQ, made assigning TCR associations to individual alleles difficult. At a false discovery rate of 0.05, a later analysis linked roughly 17,000 TCR beta sequences to specific HLA alleles. Compared with equally common non-associated chains, HLA-associated TCR beta chains in a later analysis were more clonally expanded and had lower generation probabilities.

Based on the germline V gene, the CDR1 and CDR2 sequences are SGDLS and YYNGEE. V sheds 0 bases and J sheds 4 bases, leaving 7 bases between their ends. From its cysteine to its phenylalanine, the CDR3 spans 13 amino acids. Of all the DNA, just the CDR3 is kept, 39 bases in frame from base 1. Turning to this clone: Its antigen target is currently unknown. This specimen includes other DNA sequences encoding the same CDR3.

Library prep was done by the immunoSEQ multiplex PCR assay. A mixture of 60 forward primers for TCR Vbeta segments and 13 reverse primers for TCR Jbeta segments was used in the multiplex PCR. Amplification of the CDR3 region of rearranged TCR beta genes was performed with a multiplex PCR assay on genomic DNA. On the Illumina HiSeq System, the amplified TCR beta libraries were sequenced as 87-base-pair reads. Regarding the original processing steps: In a later analysis, tens of millions of unique TCR beta chains were counted across the roughly 610 repertoires, and about 9.9 million of these chains were shared by at least two donors. To remove PCR and sequencing errors, raw reads were error-corrected and collapsed into unique sequences using a nearest-neighbor algorithm that merged closely related sequences. CDR3 sequences were aligned to IMGT reference sequences to assign V, D and J gene segments. Each retained sequence needed at least a six-nucleotide match to both a V gene segment and a J gene segment. A rearrangement counted as productive if the CDR3 had no stop codons and remained in frame with V and J, and every other rearrangement counted as non-productive. CDR3 was defined according to IMGT convention as the region running from the second conserved V-encoded cysteine to the conserved J-encoded phenylalanine. Sequences without an unambiguous match to a single V gene segment were excluded from the earlier analysis of about 640 of the donors. In an earlier analysis of approximately 560 of the donors, a V segment was called functional when productive rearrangements were above 56.7%, and segregating when the standard deviation between donors exceeded 5%. A statistical classification framework was built for diagnosing cytomegalovirus status from the catalog of TCR beta chain sequences. A later analysis assigned V and J genes by comparing TCR nucleotide sequences with IMGT/GENE-DB human TR gene sequences. Using the TCRdist pipeline, a later analysis assigned CDR3 sequences along with most-parsimonious VDJ recombination scenarios. In a later analysis, each TCR beta chain was defined by its CDR3 amino acid sequence together with its V-gene family, and reads without a unique V-gene family were excluded. A later analysis removed several hundred highly shared, low-generation-probability nucleotide sequences to deal with suspected cross-contamination and a sequencing artifact. For each public chain, a later analysis derived a clonal expansion index from normalized ranks of inferred template counts within each repertoire. In a later analysis, generation probabilities were computed using a VDJ recombination model fitted to out-of-frame rearrangements, and the results were checked against IGoR. In a later analysis, TCR-TCR, TCR-HLA and TCR-CMV co-occurrence was scored with hypergeometric tests, and a repertoire-size bias correction was applied to TCR pairs. In a later analysis, false discovery rates were estimated by permuting HLA or CMV assignments 20 times. In a later analysis, co-occurring TCRs were grouped using DBSCAN, with TCRdist sequence similarity added in when clustering inside HLA-allele-positive subsets. Repertoires with fewer than 30,000 or more than 120,000 public chains, plus five repertoires with anomalous nucleotide sharing, were excluded from co-occurrence clustering. In TCRdb, the immuneACCESS table is reduced to in-frame sequences with V and J assigned. These tables do not hold every clone; where another copy was compared, an unresolved V gene accounts for under half, and the others remain unexplained. V and J calls plus clone size are reproduced from that table; the DNA served to infer D and trimming. This sample's table carries about 140,000 clones. The leading ten clones occupy less than 3.5% of the sample.

In total, about 650 healthy bone marrow donors made up the cohort. Cohort members were all nominally healthy when sampled, although unrecorded immune exposures were likely present. The donor was CMV seronegative and belonged to the group of 352 seronegative cohort members. Each donor provided a peripheral blood sample, and peripheral blood mononuclear cells were used for TCR beta sequencing. Genomic DNA extraction from the blood cell samples was performed with the Qiagen DNeasy Blood Extraction Kit. Sequencing used PBMCs. The V and J genes are TRBV9 and TRBJ1-1, with no confidently assigned D gene. This sequence originates from a man aged 40-50 years in good health and CMV-seronegative. CDR3 loop: CASSVGTGTEAFF. The DNA sequence is as follows: TGTGCCAGCAGCGTAGGGACTGGCACTGAAGCTTTCTTT. The reference TRBV9 and TRBJ1-1 proteins fill in what lies around the CDR3, so the full variable domain reads DSGVTQTPKHLITATGQRVTLRCSPRSGDLSVYWYQQSLDQGLQFLIQYYNGEERAKGNILERFSAQQFPDLHSELNLSSLELGDSALYFCASSVGTGTEAFFGQGTRLTVV.